These 27 T cell receptor beta chains came from one sample sequenced in a study of cytomegalovirus exposure and HLA in healthy donors. Both 60 Vbeta primers and 13 Jbeta primers went into the PCR. Using immunoSEQ multiplex PCR, the repertoire was profiled, and TCRdb retains in-frame clones only, with some absent. In the table there are approximately 150,000 clones, 70% to 85% of which are singletons. What was sequenced was PBMCs. All receptors derive from a man younger than 45 in good health and CMV-seropositive.

The chain couples TRBV6-1 to TRBJ2-2, with D tentatively TRBD2 (7 bases). Trimming left V 3 bases short and J 6 bases short, with 14 bases between. CDR1 is MNHNS, CDR2 SASEGT, per germline. CDR3 length: 15 amino acids. CDR3 bases: TGTGCCAGCAGTGATTTAGGGGGGGGCCCCGGGGAGCTGTTTTTT. Its translation: CASSDLGGGPGELFF.

Only a few counts were recorded for this clone. CDR3: CASSEAAASSYEQYF. CDR3 nucleotide sequence: TGTGCCAGCAGTGAAGCGGCAGCGAGCTCCTACGAGCAGTACTTC. The chain uses TRBV6-1 and TRBJ2-7; D remains ambiguous. Germline values: CDR1 MNHNS, CDR2 SASEGT. V lost 0 bases, J lost 0 bases, and 9 bases lay in between. The CDR3 extends over 15 amino acids.

The V and J genes are TRBV6-1 and TRBJ2-7, with TRBD1 identical over 8 bases. The CDR3 is made up of 13 amino acids. Unmatched junction bases numbered 10, after V lost 8 bases and J lost 7 bases. CDR1 and CDR2 from the germline V gene are MNHNS and SASEGT. The DNA for the CDR3 is TGTGCCAGCGCAGAGGACAGGGTTGGTGAGCAGTACTTC. Translating gives CASAEDRVGEQYF.

This chain connects TRBV6-4 to TRBJ1-2; D perhaps matches TRBD1 (5 bases). The germline V gene has CDR1 MRHNA and CDR2 SNTAGT. This CDR3 has 11 amino acids. V was shortened by 11 bases and J by 8 bases, with 15 bases between the two germline ends. CDR3 bases: TGTGCCGGAGGGACGTTGGGCGGCTACACCTTC. Protein sequence: CAGGTLGGYTF.

This clone has just one count. The chain recombines TRBV5-1 with TRBJ2-1; 14 bases align to TRBD2. Germline V gene data show CDR1 as SGHRS and CDR2 as YFSETQ. Trimming removed 6 bases from V and 5 bases from J; junction bases left unmatched: 13. The CDR3 length is 18 residues. CDR3 sequence reads: CASTGGLAGGGTNNEQFF. The DNA for the CDR3 is TGCGCCAGCACCGGAGGACTAGCGGGGGGCGGGACAAACAATGAGCAGTTCTTC.

About this clone: Since a much larger clone is just one base distant, this may be a read error. The V and J genes are TRBV5-4 and TRBJ2-5; D remains ambiguous. This CDR3 has 12 amino acids. Germline CDR1 SGHNT, CDR2 YYREEE (reference sequence). V was trimmed by 0 bases and J by 2 bases, leaving 2 bases between them. CDR3 nucleotide sequence: TGTGCCAGCAGCTTGGCTCAAGAGACCCAGTACTTC. Residues: CASSLAQETQYF.

The chain recombines TRBV9 with TRBJ2-3; 12 bases align to TRBD2. The CDR3 contains 18 residues. CDR1 and CDR2 (germline): SGDLS, YYNGEE. After removal of 3 bases from V and 0 bases from J, the junction contained 8 bases not matched to a gene. The DNA for the CDR3 is TGTGCCAGCAGCGAAGTGACTAGCGGGGGCCCTAGCACAGATACGCAGTATTTT. Translation gives CASSEVTSGGPSTDTQYF.

This chain links TRBV4-2 with TRBJ2-2; TRBD2 agrees at 15 bases. CDR1 and CDR2 from the germline V gene are LGHNA and YNFKEQ. This CDR3 has 18 residues. V was pared by 5 bases and J by 1 base, with 5 bases of the junction left unmatched. The CDR3 here is CASSSGTSGGQNTGELFF. For the CDR3, the DNA is TGTGCCAGCAGCTCCGGGACTAGCGGGGGGCAGAACACCGGGGAGCTGTTTTTT.

This chain joins TRBV19 and TRBJ1-2, with TRBD1 matching over 7 bases. Germline CDR1 is LNHDA and CDR2 is SQIVND (reference sequence). The CDR3 totals 12 residues. V shed 7 bases, J shed 3 bases, and the junction held 2 bases outside the gene matches. The CDR3 is CASTDRDYGYTF. CDR3 DNA sequence: TGTGCCAGTACCGACAGGGACTATGGCTACACCTTC.

This clone was observed once. The genes are TRBV29-1 and TRBJ1-1, with TRBD1 matching 7 bases. The CDR3 runs 14 residues. From germline, CDR1 is SQVTM and CDR2 ANQGSEA. V was clipped by 6 bases and J by 0 bases; unmatched bases: 7. CDR3 amino acids: CSVENRGLNTEAFF. The CDR3 region has the DNA TGCAGCGTGGAGAACAGGGGACTGAACACTGAAGCTTTCTTT.

The DNA for the CDR3 is TGTGCCAGCAGCTGGGGACAACGATACGAGCAGTACTTC. Translated, it gives CASSWGQRYEQYF. V is TRBV7-9 and J is TRBJ2-7; D is possibly TRBD1 (6 bases). Germline V CDR1 and CDR2: SEHNR, FQNEAQ (reference sequence). The CDR3 loop spans 13 amino acids. The V gene lost 4 bases and the J gene lost 4 bases, with 11 bases spanning the gap.

The chain uses TRBV5-1 and TRBJ1-5, with a tentative D call TRBD1 (6 bases). There are 15 residues in the CDR3. Trimming removed 0 bases at V and 4 bases at J, with 11 bases between. CDR1 and CDR2 from the germline V gene are SGHRS and YFSETQ. The DNA for the CDR3 is TGCGCCAGCAGCTTGGGGACAGACCAAAATCAGCCCCAGCATTTT. Protein: CASSLGTDQNQPQHF.

The chain joins TRBV4-3 to TRBJ1-4; no clear D. The ends were cut back, 0 bases at V and 8 bases at J, with 13 bases in the middle. Germline-derived CDR1 and CDR2 are LGHNA and YSLEER. CDR3 size: 15 residues. CDR3 in DNA: TGCGCCAGCAGCCAAGATCCCCGGCAGCGAGAAAAACTGTTTTTT. Translated: CASSQDPRQREKLFF.

The chain uses TRBV4-1 and TRBJ1-1; possibly TRBD1 for D (5 bases). V shed 0 bases and J shed 5 bases, with 19 bases lying between them. The CDR3 consists of 17 residues. Per the germline V gene, CDR1 is MGHRA and CDR2 is YSYEKL. CDR3 loop: CASSQDPIYQGMTEAFF. In DNA, the CDR3 is TGCGCCAGCAGCCAAGATCCGATTTATCAGGGTATGACTGAAGCTTTCTTT.

In its sample, this clone was seen a few times. The gene calls are TRBV28 and TRBJ2-5, with 9 bases aligning to TRBD1. CDR3 length: 15 residues. CDR1 is MDHEN and CDR2 is SYDVKM in the germline V gene. The trim removed 4 bases at V and 4 bases at J, leaving 7 bases unmatched. The CDR3, as DNA: TGTGCCAGCAGTTGGGACAGGGCGAAAGGAGAGACCCAGTACTTC. Translating it yields CASSWDRAKGETQYF. Together with reference TRBV28 and TRBJ2-5, the CDR3 gives the full variable domain: DVKVTQSSRYLVKRTGEKVFLECVQDMDHENMFWYRQDPGLGLRLIYFSYDVKMKEKGDIPEGYSVSREKKERFSLILESASTNQTSMYLCASSWDRAKGETQYFGPGTRLLVL.

The chain employs TRBV7-8 and TRBJ1-1, with D unresolved. The CDR3 runs 14 residues. CDR1 SGHVS and CDR2 FQNEAQ come from the germline V gene. Trimming left V 3 bases short and J 4 bases short, with 12 bases between. The CDR3 is CASSLPPPGTEAFF. CDR3 sequence (DNA): TGTGCCAGCAGCTTGCCGCCGCCCGGCACTGAAGCTTTCTTT. Based on the CDR3 plus reference TRBV7-8 and TRBJ1-1, the full variable domain is GAGVSQSPRYKVAKRGQDVALRCDPISGHVSLFWYQQALGQGPEFLTYFQNEAQLDKSGLPSDRFFAERPEGSVSTLKIQRTQQEDSAVYLCASSLPPPGTEAFFGQGTRLTVV.

The chain has TRBV29-1 and TRBJ1-1; D gene unclear. Trimming removed 0 bases at V and 6 bases at J, with 11 bases between. The CDR3 covers 13 residues. CDR1 is SQVTM and CDR2 is ANQGSEA in the germline V gene. CDR3 sequence (DNA): TGCAGCGTTGAAGATCGCCGGGGTGCTGAAGCTTTCTTT. It translates to CSVEDRRGAEAFF.

The V and J genes are TRBV12-2 and TRBJ2-1; TRBD2 is the table's D call, not checked against the DNA. TRBV12-2 is reported as a pseudogene. This CDR3 spans 17 amino acids. The CDR3 sequence is CASRDWTSVSSYNEQFF. The CDR3 DNA follows: TGTGCAAGTCGCGACTGGACTAGCGTGAGTTCTTACAATGAGCAGTTCTTC.

The chain couples TRBV10-2 to TRBJ2-1; tentative D call: TRBD2 (6 bases). Germline lookup yields CDR1 WSHSY and CDR2 SAAADI. With 5 bases removed from V and 3 bases from J, the gap between germline ends came to 17 bases. The CDR3 contains 16 residues. CDR3 sequence reads: CASSNTGTPYYNEQFF. The CDR3 DNA reads TGCGCCAGCAGTAACACCGGGACTCCCTACTACAATGAGCAGTTCTTC.

The chain combines TRBV6-4 with TRBJ2-3; 10 bases align to TRBD2. CDR1 MRHNA and CDR2 SNTAGT come from the germline V gene. There are 16 residues in the CDR3. The junction had 9 bases not matched to a gene; V was cut back by 4 bases and J by 5 bases. This CDR3 is CASSVVSGGYKDTQYF. The CDR3 DNA reads as TGTGCCAGCAGTGTGGTTAGCGGGGGGTATAAAGATACGCAGTATTTT.

The chain uses TRBV19 and TRBJ2-1; weak D call: TRBD2 (6 bases). Germline V gene sequence: CDR1 LNHDA, CDR2 SQIVND (reference sequence). The CDR3 is 17 amino acids. V lost 6 bases, J lost 7 bases, and 25 bases lay in between. This CDR3 reads CASSLRRLGAGYNEQFF. CDR3 bases: TGTGCCAGTAGCCTCCGGCGCCTGGGCGCGGGGTATAATGAGCAGTTCTTC.

The chain has TRBV11-2 and TRBJ1-5; D uncertain. The V end lost 0 bases, the J end lost 2 bases, and 8 bases lay between the germline ends. The CDR3 spans 15 residues. Germline CDR1 reads SGHAT; CDR2 reads FQNNGV. The CDR3 protein is CASSLDFRRNQPQHF. CDR3 in DNA: TGTGCCAGCAGCTTAGATTTCAGGCGCAATCAGCCCCAGCATTTT.

DNA for the CDR3: TGTGCCAGCAGTTTCTCCGACAGGGGACGCACCTACGAGCAGTACTTC. This codes for CASSFSDRGRTYEQYF. The chain links TRBV28 to TRBJ2-7, with TRBD1 identical over 8 bases. The V gene end was trimmed by 3 bases and the J gene end by 2 bases; junction bases not matched to a gene: 9. This CDR3 comprises 16 residues. Germline V gene sequence: CDR1 MDHEN, CDR2 SYDVKM.

V and J are TRBV10-3 and TRBJ2-3; the match to TRBD2 covers 9 bases. The V segment lost 8 bases and the J segment 0 bases; nucleotides outside the gene matches: 9. Germline CDR1 and CDR2: ENHRY and SYGVKD. The CDR3 runs 16 residues. CDR3 sequence (DNA): TGTGCCATCTCGTCCGGAGCGGGGGGAAGCACAGATACGCAGTATTTT. Its translation is CAISSGAGGSTDTQYF.

In DNA form, the CDR3 reads TGTGCCAGCTCACAGGACAGGAGCACTGAAGCTTTCTTT. It codes for CASSQDRSTEAFF. The V gene is TRBV18, the J gene TRBJ1-1; 7 bases align to TRBD1. The CDR3 runs to 13 residues. CDR1 and CDR2 (germline): KGHSH, LQKENI. The junction had 3 bases not matched to a gene; V was cut back by 4 bases and J by 4 bases.

This clone has only a few counts. Written as DNA, the CDR3 is TGTGCCAGCAGTCCGGGGGGCGCAGAGGGCAATCAGCCCCAGCATTTT. This gives the protein CASSPGGAEGNQPQHF. The V gene is TRBV28, the J gene TRBJ1-5; possible D gene TRBD1, 6 bases. V shed 5 bases and J shed 2 bases, with 16 bases lying between them. Germline loops: CDR1 MDHEN, CDR2 SYDVKM. The CDR3 consists of 16 residues.

CDR3 sequence reads: CASSGGTGSSYEQYF. CDR3 nucleotides: TGCGCCAGCAGCGGAGGGACAGGGAGCTCCTACGAGCAGTACTTC. The chain links TRBV5-1 to TRBJ2-7, with 9 bases lining up with TRBD1. CDR1 and CDR2 (germline): SGHRS, YFSETQ. The CDR3 runs to 15 residues. Unmatched junction bases numbered 5, after V lost 4 bases and J lost 0 bases.